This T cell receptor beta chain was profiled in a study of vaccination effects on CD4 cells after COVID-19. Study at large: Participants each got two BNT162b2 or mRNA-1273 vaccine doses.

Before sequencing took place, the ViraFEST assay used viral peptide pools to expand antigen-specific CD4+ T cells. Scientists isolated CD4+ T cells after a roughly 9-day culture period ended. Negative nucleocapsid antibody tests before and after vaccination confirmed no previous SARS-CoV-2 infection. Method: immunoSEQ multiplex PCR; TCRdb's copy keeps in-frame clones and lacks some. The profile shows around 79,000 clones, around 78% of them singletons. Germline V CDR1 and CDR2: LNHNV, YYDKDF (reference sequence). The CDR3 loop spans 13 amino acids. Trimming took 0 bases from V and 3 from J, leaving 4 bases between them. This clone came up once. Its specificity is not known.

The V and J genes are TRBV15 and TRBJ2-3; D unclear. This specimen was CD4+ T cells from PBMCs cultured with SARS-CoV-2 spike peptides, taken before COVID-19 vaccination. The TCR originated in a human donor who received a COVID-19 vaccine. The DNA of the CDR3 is TGTGCCACCAGCAGAGACCCGACAGATACGCAGTATTTT. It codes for CATSRDPTDTQYF.